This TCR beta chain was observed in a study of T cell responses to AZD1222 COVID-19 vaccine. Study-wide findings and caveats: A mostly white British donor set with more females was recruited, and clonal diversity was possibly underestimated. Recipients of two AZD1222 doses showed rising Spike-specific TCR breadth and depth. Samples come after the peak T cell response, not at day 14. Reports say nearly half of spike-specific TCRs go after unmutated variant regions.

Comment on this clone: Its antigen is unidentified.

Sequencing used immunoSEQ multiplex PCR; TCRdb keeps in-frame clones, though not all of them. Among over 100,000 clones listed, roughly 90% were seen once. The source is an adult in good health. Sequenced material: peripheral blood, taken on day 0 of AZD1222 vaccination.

The CDR3 loop reads CASSFEQGGLNTEAFF. The CDR3 region has the DNA TGTGCCAGCAGCTTTGAGCAAGGGGGCCTGAACACTGAAGCTTTCTTT. This sequence joins TRBV5-8 and TRBJ1-1; 7 bases map to TRBD1. Germline V gene sequence: CDR1 SGHTS, CDR2 YDEGEE. V was clipped by 2 bases and J by 0 bases; unmatched bases: 7. The CDR3 length is 16 residues.